The sample holds a few counts of the clone carrying this TCR beta chain. Antigen unknown. CDR1 is SGHTA and CDR2 is FQGTGA in the germline V gene. Trimming took 5 bases from V and 9 from J; bases not matched to a gene: 13. This CDR3 spans 16 amino acids. Both 60 Vbeta primers and 13 Jbeta primers went into the PCR. Profiling relied on immunoSEQ multiplex PCR, and the TCRdb table lists in-frame clones only, not all of them. The sample has about 120,000 clones; about 76% are singletons. This record belongs to a study of cytomegalovirus exposure and HLA in healthy donors. About the research overall: A prior study identified some 100 million unique TCR beta sequences from roughly 180 million T cells. Whole-study results and caveats: As immune exposure information, only CMV serostatus was available. Being productive about 87% or about 30% of the time was typical of most TCR beta V segments in an earlier analysis. For cytomegalovirus status, the classifier reportedly gave diagnoses with high specificity and sensitivity.

Sequenced sample: PBMCs. This receptor was obtained from a woman aged 40 to 50 in good health and CMV-seropositive. The gene calls are TRBV7-3 and TRBJ2-1; 10 nucleotides align to TRBD1. The CDR3 DNA reads as TGTGCCAGCAGCAGGCAGACAGGGGGCGGTTCGCGTGAGCAGTTCTTC. Protein sequence: CASSRQTGGGSREQFF.